This T cell receptor beta chain was sequenced in a study of blood T cell repertoires in COVID-19. Study background: Samples taken during acute and convalescent COVID-19 were collected in the United States, Italy and Spain. T cells, B-cell-depleted T cells, or PBMCs provided the cDNA or gDNA that served as material.

Participants came from some 26 US areas, aged about 18 to 90 years. Grouping used clinical history reported by participants in a survey and questionnaire. Profiled with immunoSEQ multiplex PCR; TCRdb holds only in-frame clones, not every one. The sample carries about 430,000 clones, more than 80% recorded once. This CDR3 has 15 residues. The V end lost 8 bases, the J end lost 1 base, and 18 bases lay between the germline ends. CDR1 and CDR2 from the germline V gene are MDHEN and SYDVKM. This clonotype was sampled from a man aged 25 to 45 who had recovered from COVID-19. J is TRBJ2-7 and V is TRBV28; D is possibly TRBD2 (6 bases). Sequenced input: PBMCs or T cells enriched from blood (not recorded which). This chain's CDR3 is CASGGFRGRSYEQYF. CDR3 DNA sequence: TGTGCCAGCGGCGGTTTCCGGGGGAGATCCTACGAGCAGTACTTC.